This is a list of T cell receptor beta chains from one sample in a study of cytomegalovirus exposure and HLA in healthy donors. Repertoires were generated with immunoSEQ multiplex PCR, while TCRdb's copy carries only in-frame clones and drops some. The sample includes 90,000 to 110,000 clones, 10% to 15% of them seen just once. The sample consisted of PBMCs. The receptors were sampled from a man in his forties in good health and CMV-seropositive. CDR3s include the opening cysteine and the closing phenylalanine or tryptophan.

v_gene	j_gene	CDR3aa
TRBV4-1	TRBJ1-2	CASSQDRDYGYTF
TRBV7-6	TRBJ1-3	CASSPRQGYSGNTIYF
TRBV5-6	TRBJ2-4	CASSKQGLAGVAKNIQYF
TRBV30	TRBJ2-5	CAWSLGSETQYF
TRBV27	TRBJ2-1	CASSWTSGRIYNEQFF
TRBV5-1	TRBJ1-2	CASSSQGLDYGYTF
TRBV5-8	TRBJ2-2	CASSFLLAGVGELFF
TRBV7-3	TRBJ2-1	CASSPGTSGRDEQFF
TRBV27	TRBJ1-5	CASRGGQVPNQPQHF
TRBV25-1	TRBJ1-6	CASSPGWNSPLHF
TRBV2	TRBJ1-1	CASSDMSTEAFF
TRBV7-2	TRBJ2-3	CASSLGLSAADTQYF
TRBV5-1	TRBJ2-1	CASSLTSGESDEQFF
TRBV7-9	TRBJ1-2	CASSTQGEGNYGYTF
TRBV27	TRBJ2-2	CASSWSGLRFNTGELFF
TRBV7-9	TRBJ2-7	CASSLRGSKQYF
TRBV30	TRBJ2-1	CAWGGRRGNEQFF
TRBV5-5	TRBJ2-2	CASSHPGGFNTGELFF
TRBV11-2	TRBJ2-1	CASSLVWADGGAYNEQFF
TRBV5-4	TRBJ2-5	CASSIPRAGETQYF
TRBV29-1	TRBJ2-1	CSVLGLPNSYNEQFF
TRBV10-3	TRBJ1-1	CAISGRGVITEAFF
TRBV19	TRBJ2-3	CASSMGGTGTDTQYF
TRBV30	TRBJ2-7	CASDQGAGWGYEQYF